A selection of T cell receptor beta chains follows, all from one sample in a study of graft-versus-host responses after intestinal transplantation. The data were produced by immunoSEQ multiplex PCR, yet TCRdb's version contains in-frame clones alone and is incomplete. The repertoire consists of around 76,000 clones, with about 94% occurring once and the leading ten covering around 0.57%. No antigen is known for these receptors. The starting material was unstimulated CD8+ T cells sorted from spleen or lymph node cells, obtained before intestinal transplant. These receptors were obtained from a human donor who received an intestinal transplant. Both conserved end residues are part of each CDR3. Fields, in order: D gene, clone size, J gene, V gene, CDR3 DNA, CDR3 protein. A D gene is named only where the DNA matches it firmly. Some rows have no size entry. The others give once, few or many, or a class for an expanded clone.

NA,NA,TRBJ2-3,TRBV27,TGTGCCAGCAGTTTAGGTGTCGGAACAGATACGCAGTATTTT,CASSLGVGTDTQYF
TRBD1,NA,TRBJ1-2,TRBV27,TGTGCCAGCAGTCCGACAGGGAACTATGGCTACACCTTC,CASSPTGNYGYTF
NA,NA,TRBJ2-3,TRBV9,TGTGCCAGCTCTCCGAAGCCCGATACGCAGTATTTT,CASSPKPDTQYF
NA,NA,TRBJ1-2,TRBV13,TGTGCCAGCAGCCCGGGGGACCTGGGCTACACCTTC,CASSPGDLGYTF
TRBD2,NA,TRBJ2-1,TRBV5-1,TGCGCCAGCAGCTTGGGAGCGGGAGTGGAGCAGTTCTTC,CASSLGAGVEQFF
TRBD2,NA,TRBJ2-5,TRBV28,TGTGCCAGCAGTTTAGGTCTGACTCGGACTAGTGGGGATAACCAAGAGACCCAGTACTTC,CASSLGLTRTSGDNQETQYF
NA,NA,TRBJ2-1,TRBV27,TGTGCCAGCAGCTCACAGGGAGTAATTAGCAATGAGCAGTTCTTC,CASSSQGVISNEQFF
NA,NA,TRBJ1-1,TRBV7-3,TGTGCCAGCAGCGGCCGGGCGAACACTGAAGCTTTCTTT,CASSGRANTEAFF
NA,NA,TRBJ1-2,TRBV19,TGTGCCAGTAGTATCGACTGGGACCGGGGCTACACCTTC,CASSIDWDRGYTF
TRBD1,NA,TRBJ1-6,TRBV27,TGTGCCAGCAGCAACGGACAGGGGTCTTACTATAATTCACCCCTCCACTTT,CASSNGQGSYYNSPLHF
NA,NA,TRBJ1-5,TRBV10-1,TGCGCCAGCAGGTCTGGGGCCCGCAATCAGCCCCAGCATTTT,CASRSGARNQPQHF
NA,NA,TRBJ2-1,TRBV27,TGTGCCAGCAGTTTAGGGTCTGAGCAGTTCTTC,CASSLGSEQFF
NA,NA,TRBJ2-7,TRBV15,TGTGCCACCAGCATGACGAGGACGGCCGACTCCTACGAGCAGTACTTC,CATSMTRTADSYEQYF
NA,NA,TRBJ1-5,TRBV6-1,TGTGCCAGCAAAGGAACGGCCAGGGAGGTGCAGCCCCAGCATTTT,CASKGTAREVQPQHF
NA,NA,TRBJ2-7,TRBV28,TGTGCCAGCAGTTTGGGCATTGGCGGCTACGAGCAGTACTTC,CASSLGIGGYEQYF
NA,few,TRBJ1-1,TRBV19,TGTGCCAGTAGTAAGGACGGACCTGAAGCTTTCTTT,CASSKDGPEAFF
NA,NA,TRBJ1-4,TRBV28,TGTGCCAGCAGTTTCGGATCGCTTAATGAAAAACTGTTTTTT,CASSFGSLNEKLFF
NA,NA,TRBJ2-7,TRBV5-6,TGTGCCAGCAGCTTGGTAGTGGGTCAGGGGCCCTACGAGCAGTACTTC,CASSLVVGQGPYEQYF
TRBD2,NA,TRBJ2-5,TRBV5-1,TGCGCCAGCAGCTTGGAACTAGCGGAAGAGACCCAGTACTTC,CASSLELAEETQYF
NA,once,TRBJ1-2,TRBV29-1,TGCAGCGTTGCAGGGGATCGAAATGGCTACACCTTC,CSVAGDRNGYTF
NA,NA,TRBJ1-1,TRBV19,TGTGCCAGTAGTATGGGCAGGGGCCTTACGAACACTGAAGCTTTCTTT,CASSMGRGLTNTEAFF
NA,NA,TRBJ2-6,TRBV5-1,TGCGCCAGCAGCTTGGGACTCTCGGGTGTCCTGACTTTC,CASSLGLSGVLTF
NA,NA,TRBJ2-1,TRBV30,TGTGCGTGGAACCCCCGGGGCGCCTCTGATGAGCAGTTCTTC,CAWNPRGASDEQFF
NA,NA,TRBJ2-7,TRBV4-1,TGCGCCAGCAGCCAAGTCCAGGGACCCAGCTCCTACGAGCAGTACTTC,CASSQVQGPSSYEQYF
TRBD1,NA,TRBJ1-2,TRBV27,TGTGCCAGCAGTTTTGGTAGGGACAGTCCAAACTATGGCTACACCTTC,CASSFGRDSPNYGYTF
NA,NA,TRBJ2-5,TRBV27,TGTGCCAGCAGTCCCTCGGGCAGGGGAGAGACCCAGTACTTC,CASSPSGRGETQYF
TRBD2,few,TRBJ2-7,TRBV7-2,TGTGCCAGCAGCCCGGGACTAGCGGGAGTGAACGAGCAGTACTTC,CASSPGLAGVNEQYF
NA,NA,TRBJ2-3,TRBV4-2,TGTGCCAGCAGCCAAGATCAGGGCAGGGTCGCAGATACGCAGTATTTT,CASSQDQGRVADTQYF
NA,NA,TRBJ1-1,TRBV10-2,TGCGCCAGCAGTGTCTGGGTAGCGAACACTGAAGCTTTCTTT,CASSVWVANTEAFF
NA,NA,TRBJ2-5,TRBV27,TGTGCCAGCAGTATGCGTGGGGAGACCCAGTACTTC,CASSMRGETQYF
NA,NA,TRBJ2-7,TRBV10-3,TGTGCCATCAAAGGGGGGAGGGGTCCCTACGAGCAGTACTTC,CAIKGGRGPYEQYF
NA,NA,TRBJ2-7,TRBV7-8,TGTGCCAGCGGCGGGGACAGAACCTACGAGCAGTACTTC,CASGGDRTYEQYF
NA,NA,TRBJ2-7,TRBV7-8,TGTGCCGCGGGACAAGGGGTCTACGAGCAGTACTTC,CAAGQGVYEQYF
TRBD1,once,TRBJ2-2,TRBV7-8,TGTGCCAGCAGCTTGGGGACAGGAAGATCTTCAAACACCGGGGAGCTGTTTTTT,CASSLGTGRSSNTGELFF
NA,NA,TRBJ2-5,TRBV7-9,TGTGCCAGCAGCTTAGCGACCCCGTCGGAGACCCAGTACTTC,CASSLATPSETQYF
NA,NA,TRBJ2-7,TRBV5-4,TGTGCCAGCAGCTTGGAGAGCTCCTACGAGCAGTACTTC,CASSLESSYEQYF
NA,NA,TRBJ1-5,TRBV2,TGTGCCAGCAGTGATTTAGGGACACCTAATCAGCCCCAGCATTTT,CASSDLGTPNQPQHF
NA,NA,TRBJ1-1,TRBV28,TGTGCCAGCAGTGAAGGGGGAGCTGAAGCTTTCTTT,CASSEGGAEAFF
TRBD2,once,TRBJ2-7,TRBV4-1,TGCGCCAGCAGCCCGCTAGCGGGGAGCGCCGAGCAGTACTTC,CASSPLAGSAEQYF
NA,NA,TRBJ2-5,TRBV28,TGTGCCAGCAAGGAACCCTTGACGGTCCTGGACCAAGAGACCCAGTACTTC,CASKEPLTVLDQETQYF
NA,NA,TRBJ2-3,TRBV9,TGTGCCAGCAGCGAAAACACAGATACGCAGTATTTT,CASSENTDTQYF
NA,NA,TRBJ2-3,TRBV7-6,TGTGCCAGCAGCTTCTTACTGGAGGGCGATACGCAGTATTTT,CASSFLLEGDTQYF
TRBD2,NA,TRBJ2-1,TRBV7-6,TGTGCCAGCAGCTTATTGTCGTGGTGCCCTGAAGGGATAGCGGGAAGGGGACATGAGCAGTTCTTC,CASSLLSWCPEGIAGRGHEQFF
NA,NA,TRBJ2-1,TRBV5-1,TGCGCCAGCAGCACCCGGGGGCGCGCTCCTTTCGCCTACAATGAGCAGTTCTTC,CASSTRGRAPFAYNEQFF
NA,NA,TRBJ1-2,TRBV9,TGTGCCAGCAGCCCCGAGACATCGAACTATGGCTACACCTTC,CASSPETSNYGYTF
NA,NA,TRBJ2-7,TRBV19,TGTGCCAGTAGTGACGGACTGGGACACTACGAGCAGTACTTC,CASSDGLGHYEQYF
TRBD2,NA,TRBJ2-7,TRBV4-1,TGCGCCAGCAGCCAAGATAGCAGCGGGAGGGCCTGGGAGCAGTACTTC,CASSQDSSGRAWEQYF
TRBD2,NA,TRBJ2-7,TRBV4-1,TGCGCCAGCAGCCAGACTAGCGGGAGTCACGGGTACGAGCAGTACTTC,CASSQTSGSHGYEQYF
NA,NA,TRBJ1-5,TRBV5-1,TGCGCCAGCAGCTTCGGACCCCCGGGGAGCAATCAGCCCCAGCATTTT,CASSFGPPGSNQPQHF
TRBD1,NA,TRBJ2-3,TRBV9,TGTGCCAGCAGCGTTCAGGGGGCAGGCACAGATACGCAGTATTTT,CASSVQGAGTDTQYF
NA,NA,TRBJ2-7,TRBV7-9,TGTGCCAGCAGCTTAGAATCCGAGCAGTACTTC,CASSLESEQYF
TRBD2,NA,TRBJ2-1,TRBV2,TGTGCCAGCTTCCGGGTCTCTAGCGGGAGCTCGTTTCTTGGAAATGAGCAGTTCTTC,CASFRVSSGSSFLGNEQFF
TRBD1,NA,TRBJ2-1,TRBV28,TGTGCCAGCAGTTTATCCGGGACAGGGGTTAATGAGCAGTTCTTC,CASSLSGTGVNEQFF
TRBD2,NA,TRBJ2-7,TRBV11-1,TGTGCCAGCACCGTTAGCGGGAGGAACTACGAGCAGTACTTC,CASTVSGRNYEQYF
NA,NA,TRBJ1-4,TRBV7-8,TGTGCCAGCAGCTTAGCGGGGGGCTTGCGGGAAAAACTGTTTTTT,CASSLAGGLREKLFF
TRBD2,NA,TRBJ2-2,TRBV4-2,TGTGCCAGCAGCGTTGGACTAGCGGGAGTTCGAACCGGGGAGCTGTTTTTT,CASSVGLAGVRTGELFF
TRBD2,NA,TRBJ2-5,TRBV18,TGTGCCAGCTCACCGTCGCTAGCGGGAGAGACCCAGTACTTC,CASSPSLAGETQYF
NA,NA,TRBJ2-7,TRBV21-1,TGTGCCAGCAGCAAAGCTGGGGGAGGGGAGATCTACGAGCAGTACTTC,CASSKAGGGEIYEQYF
NA,NA,TRBJ2-5,TRBV10-3,TGTGCCATCGGAGGCGGGAATCAAGAGACCCAGTACTTC,CAIGGGNQETQYF
NA,NA,TRBJ2-7,TRBV5-5,TGTGCCAGCAGCTCCTACCCGACAACCTCCTACGAGCAGTACTTC,CASSSYPTTSYEQYF